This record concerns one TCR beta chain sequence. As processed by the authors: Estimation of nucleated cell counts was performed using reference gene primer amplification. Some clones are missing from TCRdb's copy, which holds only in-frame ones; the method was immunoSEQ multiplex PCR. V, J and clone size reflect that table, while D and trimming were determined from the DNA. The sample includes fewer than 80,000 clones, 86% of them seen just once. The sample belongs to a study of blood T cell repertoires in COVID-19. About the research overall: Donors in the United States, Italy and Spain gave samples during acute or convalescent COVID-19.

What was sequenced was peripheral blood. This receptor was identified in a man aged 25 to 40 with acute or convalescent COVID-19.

CDR3 nucleotide sequence: TGTGCCAGCAGTTTGCCCGAGCCAGTGGGCGAATCCGGGGAGCTGTTTTTT. Protein product: CASSLPEPVGESGELFF. This sequence joins TRBV28 and TRBJ2-2; D gene ambiguous. Trimming removed 3 bases from V and 6 bases from J, with 20 bases in between. The CDR3 length is 17 residues. The germline V gene has CDR1 MDHEN and CDR2 SYDVKM.